The entry that follows covers one T cell receptor (beta chain) sequence. Its antigen is still unknown. The sample originates from a study of response to subunit inactivated influenza vaccine. General study findings and limits: A suggestion made by the authors is that each seasonal influenza vaccination recruits few new T cells.

Per the germline V gene, CDR1 is DFQATT and CDR2 is SNEGSKA (reference sequence). The V end lost 4 bases, the J end lost 2 bases, and 15 bases lay between the germline ends. This CDR3 has 15 residues. Each CDR3 protein is one row after TCRdb ran MiXCR on the RT-PCR reads. The sample includes roughly 780,000 distinct CDR3 sequences, less than 20% of them seen just once. V gene TRBV20-1 combines with J gene TRBJ2-1; D ambiguous. Sequencing was performed on PBMCs from blood, taken around 5 days after vaccination. The sequence derives from a man aged 50 to 60 who received an inactivated influenza vaccine. The CDR3 DNA is TGCAGTGCTACCACACTCCGTGACACCTACAATGAGCAGTTCTTC. It codes for CSATTLRDTYNEQFF.